Listed below are T cell receptor beta chains from one sample, sequenced in a study of beta chain features in type 1 diabetes. Some clones are missing from TCRdb's copy, which holds only in-frame ones; the method was immunoSEQ multiplex PCR. The sample records around 30,000 clones, around 60% being singletons. Sequenced material: Tregs from blood. Every receptor here comes from a woman in her twenties or thirties with type 1 diabetes. CDR3s include the opening cysteine and the closing phenylalanine or tryptophan. A clone size is listed for some rows: how often the clone was seen (once, few, many), or a class if it is expanded.

NA TRBV5-1 CASSFDSNTEAFF
NA TRBV28 CASNFGLAGVRQYF
few TRBV27 CASSFNEGAGGPFF
NA TRBV28 CASSFPDRVGEGYTF
NA TRBV27 CASSLYPPGQGTDTQYF
NA TRBV6-6 CASSYRGWQPQHF
NA TRBV16 CANSQSPFEGDYGYTF
few TRBV29-1 CSVEIAGGAETQYF
NA TRBV5-4 CASSLAGQGPDTQYF
few TRBV11-2 CASSLEPSSGSSYNEQFF
NA TRBV7-3 CASSLAGPSYNEQFF
NA TRBV5-1 CASRASEEGEQYF
NA TRBV29-1 CSVEDSGQGVETQYF
NA TRBV30 CAWLMAGGYEQFF
few TRBV29-1 CSVGRDSPKPYF
NA TRBV6-6 CASSYRTGWRETQYF
NA TRBV7-9 CASSLAGTIRETQYF
NA TRBV5-1 CASSPFQETQYF
medium-sized TRBV7-9 CASGTRTVEKLFF